One and the same sample provided the 3 T cell receptor beta chains below, sequenced in a study of OX40 agonist ivuxolimab in advanced cancers. Receptor libraries were prepared by the immunoSEQ multiplex PCR assay. This is the immuneACCESS table as TCRdb keeps it, with only in-frame sequences that have V and J called. A part of the clones is gone; compared with another copy, unresolved V genes explain less than half, and the rest is unexplained. The sample table contains roughly 48,000 clones; only one count was recorded for approximately 84% of them. The ten largest make up about 1.1% of the sample. The sample here was CD4+ or CD8+ T cells sorted from blood, taken in a trial of the OX40 agonist ivuxolimab. These receptors originate from an adult with an advanced solid tumor such as melanoma, head and neck, liver or kidney cancer.

This clone occurred a few times. The rearrangement links TRBV30 to TRBJ1-1, with D perhaps TRBD1 (6 bases). The CDR3 length is 16 residues. Germline CDR1 and CDR2: GTSNPN and SVGIG (reference sequence). V was pared by 4 bases and J by 3 bases, with 21 bases between. CDR3 sequence (DNA): TGTGCCTGGACCAGAGATGCAGGGGTAGGGCACACTGAAGCTTTCTTT. Its translation: CAWTRDAGVGHTEAFF.

This clone was observed a handful of times. This chain joins TRBV5-1 and TRBJ1-1, with D unresolved. With 0 bases removed from V and 9 bases from J, the gap between germline ends came to 9 bases. This CDR3 is 12 amino acids long. Germline CDR1 is SGHRS and CDR2 is YFSETQ. CDR3 region: CASSLAGTKAFF. The CDR3 coding sequence is TGCGCCAGCAGCTTGGCCGGAACTAAAGCTTTCTTT.

The V gene is TRBV7-8, the J gene TRBJ2-1, with 9 bases lining up with TRBD2. Germline trimming cut 5 bases from V and 7 bases from J; bases unmatched to any gene: 9. The CDR3 runs to 15 residues. Germline CDR1 reads SGHVS; CDR2 reads FQNEAQ. The CDR3 sequence: CASSTRLAVRNEQFF. CDR3 coding DNA: TGTGCCAGCAGCACGAGACTAGCGGTTAGAAATGAGCAGTTCTTC.